The 32 T cell receptor beta chains below were found in one sample sequenced in a study of Ad26.COV2.S vaccination and SARS-CoV-2 variants. Sample treatment: some 19 received Ad26.COV2.S at low or high dose, single or two shots; about 5 received placebo; per-sample allocation not given. Samples analyzed were those drawn on day 63 after the first vaccine or placebo injection. Sequenced by immunoSEQ multiplex PCR; TCRdb stores in-frame clones only, minus some. Among 250,000 or so clones, 87% were seen once, and the ten largest hold roughly 3%. The sample consisted of peripheral blood, taken in a trial of Ad26.COV2.S vaccine versus placebo. These receptors originate from a person aged 18-65 years who received the Ad26.COV2.S COVID-19 vaccine or a placebo.

V usage is TRBV27 and J usage is TRBJ1-5; D not resolved. V lost 10 bases to trimming and J lost 2 bases, with 18 bases between them. The CDR3 length is 15 residues. Germline V gene data show CDR1 as MNHEY and CDR2 as SMNVEV (reference sequence). The CDR3: CATSAGVIGNQPQHF. CDR3 DNA sequence: TGTGCCACTTCCGCAGGTGTAATCGGCAATCAGCCCCAGCATTTT.

A word on this clone: The junction and the germline gene differ at one end; a read error may be behind it. The chain recombines TRBV5-8 with TRBJ1-3; 7 positions agree with TRBD1. This CDR3 has 12 residues. Germline V lookup: CDR1 SGHTS, CDR2 YDEGEE. CDR3 protein: CASSLVTGPFLF. CDR3 nucleotide sequence: TGTGCCAGCAGCTTAGTGACAGGGCCCTTCCTTTTT.

The chain carries TRBV5-1 and TRBJ2-1; weak D call: TRBD2 (5 bases). In germline, CDR1 is SGHRS, CDR2 YFSETQ. This CDR3 has 13 amino acids. V shed 5 bases and J shed 5 bases, with 11 bases lying between them. The CDR3 DNA sequence: TGCGCCAGCAGTTGGACTCGAAACAATGAGCAGTTCTTC. This encodes CASSWTRNNEQFF.

The chain combines TRBV19 with TRBJ2-3; a weak D match, TRBD2 (5 bases). Germline CDR1 is LNHDA and CDR2 is SQIVND (reference sequence). The length of the CDR3 is 14 residues. V was clipped by 6 bases and J by 3 bases, with 13 bases between them. CDR3 residues: CASRRASRTDTQYF. In DNA, the CDR3 is TGTGCCAGTAGGCGGGCCTCGAGGACAGATACGCAGTATTTT.

The chain links TRBV6-2 or TRBV6-3 to TRBJ2-6; the match to TRBD2 covers 7 bases. V dropped 2 bases and J dropped 0; count of bases not matched to a gene: 7. The length of the CDR3 is 18 residues. Germline CDR1 is MNHEY and CDR2 is SVGEGT. The CDR3 bases are TGTGCCAGCAGTTACCGGACGGGGGGAGTCTCTGGGGCCAACGTCCTGACTTTC. This encodes CASSYRTGGVSGANVLTF.

J is TRBJ2-5 and V is TRBV7-3, with D hard to call. CDR1 SGHTA and CDR2 FQGTGA come from the germline V gene. The CDR3 totals 12 residues. The V gene lost 5 bases and the J gene lost 7 bases, with 11 bases spanning the gap. This CDR3 reads CASSDGRATQYF. CDR3 nucleotides: TGTGCCAGCAGCGACGGACGGGCGACCCAGTACTTC. Looking up the rest from reference TRBV7-3 and TRBJ2-5 gives the full variable domain: GAGVSQTPSNKVTEKGKYVELRCDPISGHTALYWYRQSLGQGPEFLIYFQGTGAADDSGLPNDRFFAVRPEGSVSTLKIQRTERGDSAVYLCASSDGRATQYFGPGTRLLVL.

The chain employs TRBV7-9 and TRBJ2-5, with D perhaps assigned TRBD1 or TRBD2 (5 bases each). The germline V and J ends were trimmed by 4 bases and 2 bases, with 17 bases remaining between them. The CDR3 spans 16 residues. Germline loops: CDR1 SEHNR, CDR2 FQNEAQ (reference sequence). As DNA, the CDR3 is TGTGCCAGCAGCTCCTCACCGGGACGGGCACAAGAGACCCAGTACTTC. Amino acid sequence: CASSSSPGRAQETQYF.

The V call is TRBV5-8, the J call TRBJ1-5; no definite D call. Germline V gene data show CDR1 as SGHTS and CDR2 as YDEGEE. The CDR3 sequence is 13 residues long. The ends were cut back, 4 bases at V and 7 bases at J, with 12 bases in the middle. The CDR3 loop is CASSPRTRQPQHF. CDR3 DNA: TGTGCCAGCAGCCCAAGGACGAGGCAGCCCCAGCATTTT.

The V and J genes are TRBV5-1 and TRBJ1-1, with D uncertain. This CDR3 region has 13 residues. CDR1 and CDR2 from the germline V gene are SGHRS and YFSETQ. Trimming removed 4 bases at V and 0 bases at J, with 7 bases between. CDR3 loop: CASSPGMNTEAFF. The DNA of the CDR3 is TGCGCCAGCAGCCCGGGAATGAACACTGAAGCTTTCTTT. Full variable domain (outside the CDR3, taken from reference TRBV5-1 and TRBJ1-1): KAGVTQTPRYLIKTRGQQVTLSCSPISGHRSVSWYQQTPGQGLQFLFEYFSETQRNKGNFPGRFSGRQFSNSRSEMNVSTLELGDSALYLCASSPGMNTEAFFGQGTRLTVV.

The CDR3 sequence: CSVEVLAFIFDEQFF. The CDR3 nucleotides read TGCAGCGTTGAAGTACTAGCATTTATTTTCGATGAGCAGTTCTTC. The chain joins TRBV29-1 to TRBJ2-1, with D possibly being TRBD2 (6 bases). Trimming cost V 1 base and J 8 bases, with 18 bases left between them. There are 15 residues in the CDR3. The germline gives CDR1 SQVTM, CDR2 ANQGSEA.

The chain joins TRBV10-3 to TRBJ2-1, with 14 bases that match TRBD2. Germline-derived CDR1 and CDR2 are ENHRY and SYGVKD. There are 20 residues in the CDR3. V trimming: 5 bases; J trimming: 0 bases; junction bases outside the gene matches: 12. The CDR3 DNA reads TGTGCCATCAGTCACCTAGGACTAGCGGGGGGAATGAGCTCCTACAATGAGCAGTTCTTC. Amino acid sequence: CAISHLGLAGGMSSYNEQFF.

This clone has just a few counts. This chain uses TRBV6-1 with TRBJ1-6; D uncertain. The CDR3 consists of 17 residues. Trimming removed 0 bases at V and 6 bases at J, with 15 bases between. Germline V lookup: CDR1 MNHNS, CDR2 SASEGT. DNA for the CDR3: TGTGCCAGCAGTGAAGCGTATTGGGGAGGGCTTAATTCACCCCTCCACTTT. Translated, it gives CASSEAYWGGLNSPLHF.

The chain carries TRBV12-3 or TRBV12-4 and TRBJ1-2, with TRBD1 identical over 7 bases. Germline trimming cut 5 bases from V and 8 bases from J; bases unmatched to any gene: 8. The CDR3 contains 13 residues. As DNA, the CDR3 is TGTGCCAGCAGTCCTACGACAGGGCGCGGCTACACCTTC. Its protein is CASSPTTGRGYTF.

The chain is built from TRBV9 and TRBJ1-5; tentative D call: TRBD1 (5 bases). The CDR3 extends over 15 amino acids. V was shortened by 4 bases and J by 3 bases, with 14 bases between the two germline ends. Germline CDR1 and CDR2: SGDLS and YYNGEE. The CDR3: CASSLTGGLNQPQHF. The CDR3 nucleotides read TGTGCCAGCAGCCTCACCGGGGGACTCAATCAGCCCCAGCATTTT. The complete variable domain, with remaining parts taken from reference TRBV9 and TRBJ1-5, reads DSGVTQTPKHLITATGQRVTLRCSPRSGDLSVYWYQQSLDQGLQFLIQYYNGEERAKGNILERFSAQQFPDLHSELNLSSLELGDSALYFCASSLTGGLNQPQHFGDGTRLSIL.

The chain links TRBV5-6 to TRBJ1-4; maybe TRBD1 (5 bases). The germline V and J ends were trimmed by 1 base and 0 bases, with 10 bases remaining between them. This CDR3 has 16 amino acids. Germline CDR1 reads SGHDT; CDR2 reads YYEEEE. Here the CDR3 reads CASSLLGTATNEKLFF. Here the CDR3 DNA reads TGTGCCAGCAGCTTGCTGGGGACTGCAACTAATGAAAAACTGTTTTTT.

The genes are TRBV5-1 and TRBJ1-2, with TRBD1 identical over 7 bases. With V trimmed by 4 bases and J by 1 base, 7 bases remained unmatched. The V gene's germline CDR1 is SGHRS and CDR2 YFSETQ. There are 15 residues in the CDR3. The CDR3 protein is CASSQKTGNNYGYTF. CDR3 DNA: TGCGCCAGCAGCCAAAAGACAGGGAATAACTATGGCTACACCTTC.

The chain has TRBV15 and TRBJ1-3, with D possibly TRBD1 on 5 matching bases. The CDR3 contains 13 residues. The V end was cut by 5 bases, the J end by 4 bases, with 9 bases between. CDR1 is LNHNV, CDR2 YYDKDF, per germline (reference sequence). CDR3 sequence reads: CATSVDRGNTIYF. As DNA, the CDR3 is TGTGCCACCAGCGTCGACAGAGGAAACACCATATATTTT.

V is TRBV29-1 and J is TRBJ2-3; 8 positions agree with TRBD2. In germline, CDR1 is SQVTM, CDR2 ANQGSEA. V was pared by 1 base and J by 6 bases, with 6 bases of the junction left unmatched. The CDR3 has 14 amino acids. CDR3 DNA sequence: TGCAGCGTTGAAGGCCCGGGGGGGAAGGATACGCAGTATTTT. It translates to CSVEGPGGKDTQYF.

This chain joins TRBV21-1 and TRBJ2-7; the D call in the table, TRBD2, was not verified against the DNA. TRBV21-1 is described as a pseudogene. The CDR3 covers 16 residues. The DNA for the CDR3 is TGTGCCAGGGGACTAGCGGGAGACCCCCGGAGCTACGAGCAGTACGTC. Its protein product is CARGLAGDPRSYEQYV.

The rearrangement uses TRBV18 and TRBJ1-2, with unresolved D. There are 13 residues in the CDR3. V dropped 2 bases and J dropped 7 bases, with 11 bases sitting between them. The V gene's germline CDR1 is KGHSH and CDR2 LQKENI. The CDR3 DNA reads TGTGCCAGCTCACCAGACACGGGGATTGGCTACACCTTC. The encoded protein is CASSPDTGIGYTF.

The chain joins TRBV24-1 to TRBJ1-5; D possibly corresponds to TRBD1 (6 bases). Germline V gene data show CDR1 as KGHDR and CDR2 as SFDVKD. This CDR3 has 18 residues. V lost 2 bases to trimming and J lost 5 bases, with 21 bases between them. Here the CDR3 reads CATSDSYMTGSRDQPQHF. CDR3 in DNA: TGTGCCACCAGTGATTCCTATATGACAGGCTCGAGGGATCAGCCCCAGCATTTT.

V usage is TRBV19 and J usage is TRBJ2-1; D remains ambiguous. Trimming shortened V by 9 bases and J by 2 bases, and 11 bases separated the two germline ends. The CDR3 runs to 13 residues. CDR1 LNHDA and CDR2 SQIVND come from the germline V gene (reference sequence). The CDR3 sequence is CASLGPPYNEQFF. CDR3 DNA: TGTGCCAGCCTAGGGCCACCCTACAATGAGCAGTTCTTC.

The J gene is TRBJ1-1, the V gene TRBV5-1, with D uncertain. The V gene lost 2 bases and the J gene lost 1 base, with 9 bases spanning the gap. This CDR3 has 14 residues. Germline values: CDR1 SGHRS, CDR2 YFSETQ. CDR3 bases: TGCGCCAGCAGCTTTGCTACGGGGAACACTGAAGCTTTCTTT. Its translation is CASSFATGNTEAFF. The full variable domain, completed using reference TRBV5-1 and TRBJ1-1, is KAGVTQTPRYLIKTRGQQVTLSCSPISGHRSVSWYQQTPGQGLQFLFEYFSETQRNKGNFPGRFSGRQFSNSRSEMNVSTLELGDSALYLCASSFATGNTEAFFGQGTRLTVV.

This rearrangement joins TRBV7-2 to TRBJ1-3; D gene ambiguous. Deletions cut 3 bases from V and 0 bases from J, with 3 bases between. The CDR3 loop spans 13 amino acids. Germline V gene sequence: CDR1 SGHTA, CDR2 FQGNSA. The CDR3: CASSLSSGNTIYF. The CDR3, as DNA: TGTGCCAGCAGCTTGTCCTCTGGAAACACCATATATTTT.

This clone showed up just once. The V call is TRBV18, the J call TRBJ1-1, with no clear D. This CDR3 comprises 13 residues. CDR1 and CDR2 from the germline V gene are KGHSH and LQKENI. V lost 3 bases and J lost 3, with 8 bases in between. This CDR3 is CASSPSQDTEAFF. The CDR3 DNA reads TGTGCCAGCTCACCTTCTCAAGACACTGAAGCTTTCTTT.

The V gene is TRBV18, the J gene TRBJ1-3; D not resolved. The V gene's germline CDR1 is KGHSH and CDR2 LQKENI. Trimming pared 3 bases from V and 7 bases from J, leaving 7 bases between. The CDR3 has 12 residues. The CDR3 coding sequence is TGTGCCAGCTCACCTATAAGGAACACCATATATTTT. It encodes CASSPIRNTIYF.

In this sample, this clone turned up a few times. The chain combines TRBV7-9 with TRBJ1-2; the D gene is possibly TRBD1 (5 bases). The ends were cut back, 6 bases at V and 3 bases at J, with 14 bases in the middle. The CDR3 covers 14 residues. Germline CDR1 is SEHNR and CDR2 is FQNEAQ (reference sequence). CDR3 amino acids: CASRSAGAYYGYTF. CDR3 bases: TGTGCCAGCAGATCCGCCGGGGCCTACTATGGCTACACCTTC.

The CDR3 DNA is TGTGCCAGCAGCTTAGTCCCAATCTCGGGCACTGAAGCTTTCTTT. It codes for CASSLVPISGTEAFF. The chain has TRBV7-9 and TRBJ1-1, with D unclear. The length of the CDR3 is 15 residues. Trimming removed 1 base from V and 4 bases from J, with 13 bases in between. Germline CDR1 reads SEHNR; CDR2 reads FQNEAQ (reference sequence).

The table lists this clone with a count of one. V usage is TRBV6-6 and J usage is TRBJ2-7; tentatively, D is TRBD2 (6 bases). Germline V gives CDR1 MNHNY, CDR2 SVGAGI (reference sequence). Trimming stripped 5 bases from V and 1 base from J, with 12 bases between. The CDR3 is made up of 14 amino acids. Here the CDR3 DNA reads TGTGCCAGCAGTCCTAGCGCGAGGTCCTACGAGCAGTACGTC. It encodes CASSPSARSYEQYV.

The rearrangement links TRBV7-6 to TRBJ2-1; 9 bases align to TRBD2. Germline trimming cut 2 bases from V and 0 bases from J; bases unmatched to any gene: 8. CDR3 length: 18 residues. The germline CDR1 and CDR2 sequences are SGHVS and FNYEAQ. The CDR3 loop is CASSLRSGGTNSYNEQFF. The CDR3 nucleotides read TGTGCCAGCAGCTTAAGAAGCGGGGGGACCAACTCCTACAATGAGCAGTTCTTC.

The gene calls are TRBV7-9 and TRBJ2-1, with TRBD1 identical over 8 bases. Per the germline V gene, CDR1 is SEHNR and CDR2 is FQNEAQ (reference sequence). The V and J ends lost 3 bases and 2 bases, in that order; junction bases with no gene match: 3. The CDR3 runs to 15 residues. CDR3 coding DNA: TGTGCCAGCAGCTTTGGGGACAGGACCTACAATGAGCAGTTCTTC. Its protein is CASSFGDRTYNEQFF.

V gene TRBV6-6 combines with J gene TRBJ1-5, with D perhaps matching TRBD1 (6 bases). The CDR3 loop spans 14 amino acids. V lost 7 bases and J 6 bases, leaving 16 bases between the germline ends. Germline V gene sequence: CDR1 MNHNY, CDR2 SVGAGI (reference sequence). CDR3 loop: CASIKGVYGQPQHF. CDR3 DNA sequence: TGTGCCAGCATCAAGGGGGTCTATGGTCAGCCCCAGCATTTT.